The present T cell receptor (beta chain) was sequenced within a study of cytomegalovirus exposure and HLA in healthy donors. Background on the study: Unique TCR beta sequences numbering over 100 million came from some 200 million T cells in an earlier analysis. Regarding the study as a whole: Reportedly, HLA-A and HLA-B alleles of most subjects were accurately predicted from TCR beta. Prior analysis indicated that the majority of TCR beta V segments exhibited productivity approximately 87% or approximately 30% of the time. Published work reported that the classifier diagnosed cytomegalovirus status with high specificity and sensitivity.

The PCR had 60 Vbeta and 13 Jbeta primers. The assay was immunoSEQ multiplex PCR, and TCRdb's table has in-frame clones only and misses some. The sample table sets out tens of thousands of clones. Germline V CDR1 and CDR2: MNHEY, SVGAGI. CDR3 size: 13 residues. The V and J ends lost 5 bases and 3 bases respectively, with 10 bases between them. In the case of this clone: Its antigen is unknown.

V usage is TRBV6-5 and J usage is TRBJ1-1; D is perhaps TRBD1 (6 bases). The sequence came from a woman in her thirties or forties in good health and CMV-seronegative. The sequencing sample was made of PBMCs. The DNA for the CDR3 is TGTGCCAGCAGTATGGCAGGGGACACTGAAGCTTTCTTT. Protein sequence: CASSMAGDTEAFF.